Listed here is a single T cell receptor beta chain. Its antigen is currently unknown. The sample originates from a study of radiotherapy plus CTLA-4 blockade in lung cancer. Study summary: Of all patients, more than 15% responded objectively and about 30% showed disease control. Study-wide points: After treatment with radiotherapy plus ipilimumab, TCR clones that came from the tumor expanded in blood. The authors reported that early blood T cell clone dynamics, with interferon-beta, best predicted response.

Generated by immunoSEQ multiplex PCR, the TCRdb table keeps only in-frame clones and is missing some. This table has roughly 63,000 clones, around 74% appearing once. In germline, CDR1 is MNHEY, CDR2 SMNVEV (reference sequence). The CDR3 spans 15 residues. The V segment lost 3 bases and the J segment 4 bases; nucleotides outside the gene matches: 5. This sequence joins TRBV27 and TRBJ2-3; 9 bases align to TRBD2. The sequence was collected from a human donor with non-small cell lung cancer whose response to radiotherapy plus ipilimumab could not be evaluated. This sample comprised peripheral blood, obtained from a patient treated with radiotherapy plus ipilimumab. CDR3 in amino acids: CASSFIAGVADTQYF. The CDR3 DNA reads as TGTGCCAGCAGTTTCATAGCGGGAGTCGCAGATACGCAGTATTTT.